The entry below gives a single T cell receptor (beta chain) sequence along with its context. As yet, its antigen is unknown. Unique molecular identifiers were carried by the TCR beta cDNA libraries. TCRdb ran MiXCR on the PCR reads and lists one entry per CDR3 protein. The sample shows more than 450,000 distinct CDR3 sequences, 34% of them seen only once. These data belong to a study of post-analysis software for immune sequencing data. The CDR3 sequence is 15 residues long. Trimming left V 0 bases short and J 1 base short, with 10 bases between. Germline V gives CDR1 SGDLS, CDR2 YYNGEE. Study-level findings and limits: Patients showed TRBV5-6, TRBV5-1 and TRBV20-1 among roughly 5 TRBV segments more frequent than in controls.

This clonotype originated in a girl younger than 18 with multiple sclerosis. The material sequenced was blood. The chain combines TRBV9 with TRBJ1-1; no definite D call. For the CDR3, the DNA is TGTGCCAGCAGCGTAGAGGCCACACCGAACACTGAAGCTTTCTTT. This gives the protein CASSVEATPNTEAFF.